What follows are 16 T cell receptor beta chains derived from one specimen sequenced in a study of blood T cell repertoires in COVID-19. Profiling relied on immunoSEQ multiplex PCR, and the TCRdb table lists in-frame clones only, not all of them. The data contain over 200,000 clones, roughly 83% of them singletons. The sequencing sample was made of peripheral blood. Receptors originate from a woman between 65 and 79 years old with active or convalescent COVID-19.

The chain is built from TRBV7-9 and TRBJ1-2, with D uncertain. This CDR3 is built from 11 residues. Trimming removed 5 bases at V and 3 bases at J, with 4 bases between. Germline V CDR1 and CDR2: SEHNR, FQNEAQ (reference sequence). The CDR3 is CASSRDYGYTF. CDR3 DNA sequence: TGTGCCAGCAGCCGGGACTATGGCTACACCTTC.

The V call is TRBV5-6, the J call TRBJ1-2; TRBD1 matches at 8 bases. CDR1 and CDR2 from the germline V gene are SGHDT and YYEEEE. With V trimmed by 4 bases and J by 5 bases, 4 bases remained unmatched. The CDR3 runs to 13 residues. The CDR3 is CASSVWTGYGYTF. For the CDR3, the DNA is TGTGCCAGCAGCGTATGGACAGGGTATGGCTACACCTTC.

CDR3 in DNA: TGTGCCAGCAGCTCTCCCGGGACTAGCGGTAGCACAGATACGCAGTATTTT. Amino acid sequence: CASSSPGTSGSTDTQYF. The chain is built from TRBV5-4 and TRBJ2-3; 11 nucleotides agree with TRBD2. Germline-derived CDR1 and CDR2 are SGHNT and YYREEE (reference sequence). The CDR3 covers 17 residues. Germline trimming cut 3 bases from V and 0 bases from J; bases unmatched to any gene: 6.

The chain joins TRBV5-1 to TRBJ2-2, with 10 bases matching TRBD2. CDR1 is SGHRS, CDR2 YFSETQ, per germline. The CDR3 length is 17 residues. V lost 3 bases and J lost 5; bases outside the gene matches: 10. The CDR3 loop is CASSSTSGAERTGELFF. CDR3 sequence (DNA): TGCGCCAGCAGCTCCACTAGCGGGGCAGAGAGAACCGGGGAGCTGTTTTTT.

The chain joins TRBV4-3 to TRBJ2-3, with TRBD2 matching 9 bases. Trimming cost V 4 bases and J 11 bases; bases outside gene matches: 16. In germline, CDR1 is LGHNA, CDR2 YSLEER. This CDR3 spans 16 amino acids. This CDR3 is CASSPFLAGSGEGQYF. For the CDR3, the DNA is TGCGCCAGCAGCCCGTTTCTAGCGGGGTCCGGGGAGGGGCAGTATTTT.

The rearrangement links TRBV10-3 to TRBJ2-2; the D gene is possibly TRBD1 (6 bases). The V gene's germline CDR1 is ENHRY and CDR2 SYGVKD. Trimming pared 11 bases from V and 7 bases from J, leaving 17 bases between. The CDR3 covers 13 residues. The CDR3 loop is CAGAPQGNGELFF. In DNA, the CDR3 is TGTGCCGGCGCCCCACAGGGAAACGGGGAGCTGTTTTTT.

This clone was found many times. At one end, the junction sequence differs from germline, possibly due to a read error. This sequence joins TRBV4-1 and TRBJ1-2; D possibly corresponds to TRBD1 (5 bases). Germline CDR1 MGHRA, CDR2 YSYEKL. This CDR3 is 14 amino acids long. As DNA, the CDR3 is TGCGCCAGCAGCCAAGATTTATGGGGCAGGTCCCTCTCCTTC. It translates to CASSQDLWGRSLSF.

This clone was picked up one time. The chain uses TRBV5-6 and TRBJ2-5; 10 bases map to TRBD2. V was clipped by 3 bases and J by 4 bases; unmatched bases: 12. The CDR3 sequence is 17 residues long. CDR1 and CDR2 from the germline V gene are SGHDT and YYEEEE. CDR3: CASSSIAGGTGGETQYF. The DNA for the CDR3 is TGTGCCAGCAGCTCGATAGCGGGGGGTACCGGGGGAGAGACCCAGTACTTC.

The V gene is TRBV5-6, the J gene TRBJ2-2, with 9 bases aligning to TRBD2. Germline trimming cut 3 bases from V and 2 bases from J; bases unmatched to any gene: 5. Germline CDR1 reads SGHDT; CDR2 reads YYEEEE. This CDR3 region has 16 residues. The CDR3 nucleotides are TGTGCCAGCAGCTCCGGACTAGCGCCCAACACCGGGGAGCTGTTTTTT. Protein sequence: CASSSGLAPNTGELFF.

This chain connects TRBV10-3 to TRBJ1-1, with D possibly being TRBD1 (5 bases). Per the germline V gene, CDR1 is ENHRY and CDR2 is SYGVKD. This CDR3 has 14 amino acids. V was pared by 6 bases and J by 6 bases, with 17 bases between. The CDR3 loop is CAISPTGGDSEAFF. For the CDR3, the DNA is TGTGCCATCAGCCCTACCGGGGGAGACTCTGAAGCTTTCTTT.

V and J are TRBV3-1 (or the pseudogene TRBV3-2) and TRBJ1-2; tentative D call: TRBD1 (6 bases). CDR3 length equals 13 residues. Trimming took off 0 bases at V and 8 bases at J, with 10 bases between the two ends. Germline V gene data show CDR1 as LGHDT and CDR2 as YNNKEL (reference sequence). In nucleotides, the CDR3 is TGTGCCAGCAGCCAAGAGGGGGCACGGGGCTACACCTTC. This sequence encodes CASSQEGARGYTF.

This chain joins TRBV5-6 and TRBJ1-5; TRBD1 matches at 7 bases. CDR1 SGHDT and CDR2 YYEEEE come from the germline V gene. The CDR3 totals 13 residues. V lost 5 bases, J lost 5 bases, and 4 bases stayed unmatched. This CDR3 reads CASSRDRDQPQHF. DNA for the CDR3: TGTGCCAGCAGTAGGGACAGAGATCAGCCCCAGCATTTT. The full variable domain, its missing parts supplied by reference TRBV5-6 and TRBJ1-5, is DAGVTQSPTHLIKTRGQQVTLRCSPKSGHDTVSWYQQALGQGPQFIFQYYEEEERQRGNFPDRFSGHQFPNYSSELNVNALLLGDSALYLCASSRDRDQPQHFGDGTRLSIL.

This clone was detected a few times. This rearrangement joins TRBV28 to TRBJ2-7, with TRBD2 matching 8 bases. This CDR3 is built from 12 residues. The V gene's germline CDR1 is MDHEN and CDR2 SYDVKM. Trimming removed 7 bases from V and 3 bases from J; junction bases left unmatched: 2. The CDR3 spells CASISGNYEQYF. The CDR3 DNA sequence: TGTGCCAGCATTAGCGGGAACTACGAGCAGTACTTC.

The J gene is TRBJ1-2, the V gene TRBV4-3, with D hard to call. From germline, CDR1 is LGHNA and CDR2 YSLEER. This CDR3 region has 15 residues. The V end lost 4 bases, the J end lost 0 bases, and 12 bases lay between the germline ends. CDR3 in amino acids: CASSPGVQANYGYTF. In DNA, the CDR3 is TGCGCCAGCAGCCCCGGGGTCCAAGCTAACTATGGCTACACCTTC.

This clone was observed a handful of times. V usage is TRBV29-1 and J usage is TRBJ2-7; D perhaps matches TRBD1 (6 bases). V lost 6 bases and J 3 bases, leaving 12 bases between the germline ends. The CDR3 covers 12 residues. The V gene's germline CDR1 is SQVTM and CDR2 ANQGSEA. CDR3 DNA: TGCAGCGTCGCCCCACAGGGCTACGAGCAGTACTTC. This codes for CSVAPQGYEQYF.

V is TRBV7-9 and J is TRBJ2-7; 7 bases map to TRBD1. Germline loops: CDR1 SEHNR, CDR2 FQNEAQ (reference sequence). V was pared by 5 bases and J by 6 bases, with 10 bases of the junction left unmatched. This CDR3 has 14 residues. CDR3 DNA sequence: TGTGCCAGCAGCCCCGGGCAGGGGGATCGCGAGCAGTACTTC. Translation: CASSPGQGDREQYF.